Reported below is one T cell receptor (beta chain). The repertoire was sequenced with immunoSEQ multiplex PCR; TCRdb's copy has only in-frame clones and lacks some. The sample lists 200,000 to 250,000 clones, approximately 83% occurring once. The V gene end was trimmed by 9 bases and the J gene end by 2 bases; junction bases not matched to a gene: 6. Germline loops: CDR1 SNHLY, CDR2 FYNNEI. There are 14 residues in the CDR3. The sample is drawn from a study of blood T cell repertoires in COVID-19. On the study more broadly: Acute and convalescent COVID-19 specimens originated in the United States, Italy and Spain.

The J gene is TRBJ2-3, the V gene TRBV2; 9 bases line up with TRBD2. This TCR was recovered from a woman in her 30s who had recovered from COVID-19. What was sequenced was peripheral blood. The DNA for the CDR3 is TGTGCCAGTCACGCTAGCGGGGACACAGATACGCAGTATTTT. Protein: CASHASGDTDTQYF.